This T cell receptor beta chain derives from a study of cytomegalovirus exposure and HLA in healthy donors. Concerning this clone: Its antigen is unidentified.

Regarding the study as a whole: According to a later analysis, TCR clusters from the first cohort tended to co-occur in the roughly 120 validation repertoires. The classifier was said to identify cytomegalovirus status with high specificity and sensitivity. Among TCR beta chains, those listed as cytomegalovirus-associated numbered over 150. There were some public TCRs occurring in many donors, but most TCR sequences were rare.

Profiling relied on immunoSEQ multiplex PCR, and the TCRdb table lists in-frame clones only, not all of them. The sample includes 70,000 or so clones, roughly 93% of them seen just once. Germline-derived CDR1 and CDR2 are PRHDT and FYEKMQ (reference sequence). The CDR3 has 12 residues. V lost 6 bases to trimming and J lost 4 bases, with 9 bases between them. The sequence was obtained from a woman aged 18-35 years in good health and CMV-seronegative. The sequenced sample consisted of PBMCs. The V and J genes are TRBV13 and TRBJ1-1; D might be TRBD1 (6 bases). The CDR3 sequence is CASRGAGTEAFF. CDR3 sequence (DNA): TGTGCCAGCAGGGGGGCGGGCACTGAAGCTTTCTTT.